This TCR beta chain was sequenced for a study of T cells in Graves' hyperthyroidism and ophthalmopathy. CDR3 length: 15 residues. Germline V gives CDR1 SGHDN, CDR2 FVKESK. Trimming took 2 bases from V and 3 from J, leaving 11 bases between them. The CDR3 regions of TCR beta were amplified from RNA transcripts. Initially, a first-round RT-PCR of the TCR CDR3 employed the HTBI primer set. TCRdb called the multiplex PCR reads again in MiXCR, with one record for every CDR3 protein. The sample has approximately 420,000 distinct CDR3 sequences; roughly 15% are singletons. The clonotype was recovered from a woman between 18 and 29 years old with Graves' hyperthyroidism. Sequenced sample: blood. V usage is TRBV14 and J usage is TRBJ1-3; the D is unclear. The CDR3 DNA follows: TGTGCCAGCAGCCAATGGAGGACTGTTGGAAACACCATATATTTT. This encodes CASSQWRTVGNTIYF.